The source of this T cell receptor beta chain is a study of blood T cell repertoires in COVID-19. The germline CDR1 and CDR2 sequences are LNHDA and SQIVND (reference sequence). V lost 6 bases and J lost 5, with 16 bases in between. The CDR3 has 14 residues. The table came from immunoSEQ multiplex PCR; TCRdb's copy has only in-frame clones and leaves some out. The sample lists 200,000 to 300,000 clones, roughly four fifths seen once, with roughly 8% in the top ten. This chain joins TRBV19 and TRBJ2-5; a weak D match, TRBD2 (6 bases). This sequence originates from an elderly woman with COVID-19, enrolled during active disease. Sample: peripheral blood. The CDR3 spells CASRSLEAGETQYF. The CDR3, as DNA: TGTGCCAGTAGGTCCCTAGAGGCGGGGGAGACCCAGTACTTC.